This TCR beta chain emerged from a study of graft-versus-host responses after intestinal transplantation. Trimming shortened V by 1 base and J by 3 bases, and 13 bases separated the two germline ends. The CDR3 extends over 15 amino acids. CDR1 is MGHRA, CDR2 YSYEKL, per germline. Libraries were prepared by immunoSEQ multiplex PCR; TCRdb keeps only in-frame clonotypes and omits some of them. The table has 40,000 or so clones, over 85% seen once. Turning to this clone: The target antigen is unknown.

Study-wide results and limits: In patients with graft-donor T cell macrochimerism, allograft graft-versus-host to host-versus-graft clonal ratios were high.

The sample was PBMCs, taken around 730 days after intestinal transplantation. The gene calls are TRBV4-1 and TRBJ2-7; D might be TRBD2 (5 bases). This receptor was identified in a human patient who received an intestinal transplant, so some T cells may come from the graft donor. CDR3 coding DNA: TGCGCCAGCAGCCAAGGAGGTTCGGGAATCTACGAGCAGTACTTC. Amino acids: CASSQGGSGIYEQYF.